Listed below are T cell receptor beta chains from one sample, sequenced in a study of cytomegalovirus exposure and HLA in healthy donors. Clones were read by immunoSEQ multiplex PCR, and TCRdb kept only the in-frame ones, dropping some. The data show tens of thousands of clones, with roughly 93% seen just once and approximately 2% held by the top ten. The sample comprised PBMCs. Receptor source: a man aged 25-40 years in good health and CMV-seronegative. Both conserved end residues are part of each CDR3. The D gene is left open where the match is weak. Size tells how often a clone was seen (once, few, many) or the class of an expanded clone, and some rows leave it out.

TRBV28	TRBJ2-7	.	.	TGTGCCAGCAGTTTCGGGGTGAGGCCCTACGAGCAGTACTTC	CASSFGVRPYEQYF
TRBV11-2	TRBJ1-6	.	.	TGTGCCAGCAGCCCGAATGGGGGGGCGAATAATTCACCCCTCCACTTT	CASSPNGGANNSPLHF
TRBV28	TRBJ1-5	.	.	TGTGCCAGCAGGGGGGGGATTTCTGGGCAGCCCCAGCATTTT	CASRGGISGQPQHF
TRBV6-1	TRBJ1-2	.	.	TGTGCCAGCAGTGACGACATGTGGGAGTATGGCTACACCTTC	CASSDDMWEYGYTF
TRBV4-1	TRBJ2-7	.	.	TGCGCCAGCAGCCGTACAGTAACCTACGAGCAGTACTTC	CASSRTVTYEQYF
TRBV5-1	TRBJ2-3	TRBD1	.	TGCGCCAGCAGCTTTACAGGGGGCAACCCAGATACGCAGTATTTT	CASSFTGGNPDTQYF
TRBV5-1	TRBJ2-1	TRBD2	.	TGCGCCAGCAGCCGAACTAGCGGGAGCTTCCATGAGCAGTTCTTC	CASSRTSGSFHEQFF
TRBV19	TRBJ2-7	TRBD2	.	TGTGCCAGTAGTGTTAGCGGGGGGGCTTTCCACGAGCAGTACTTC	CASSVSGGAFHEQYF
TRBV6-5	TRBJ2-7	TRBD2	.	TGTGCCAGCAGTTACGTGGGGGGGAGCTCCTACGAGCAGTACTTC	CASSYVGGSSYEQYF
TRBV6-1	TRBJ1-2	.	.	TGTGCCAGCAGTGAACCCTTTAACTATGGCTACACCTTC	CASSEPFNYGYTF
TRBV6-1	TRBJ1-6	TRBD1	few	TGTGCCAGCAGAAAGGGGGCGGCCTATAATTCACCCCTCCACTTT	CASRKGAAYNSPLHF
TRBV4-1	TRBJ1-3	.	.	TGCGCCAGCAGCCAAACAGGGTCTGGAAACACCATATATTTT	CASSQTGSGNTIYF
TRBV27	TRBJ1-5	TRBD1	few	TGTGCCAGCCGCCTAACTGGACAGGGAGGTCAGCCCCAGCATTTT	CASRLTGQGGQPQHF
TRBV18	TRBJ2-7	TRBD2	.	TGTGCCAGCTCACCACCGAACGGCGGGGGGATCGACGAGCAGTACTTC	CASSPPNGGGIDEQYF
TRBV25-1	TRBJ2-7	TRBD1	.	TGTGCCAGCAGTCCCCCCGGGACAGCCACCTACTACGAGCAGTACTTC	CASSPPGTATYYEQYF
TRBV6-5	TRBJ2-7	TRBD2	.	TGTGCCAGCAGTGGCGGACTAGCGGGGATGTACGAGCAGTACTTC	CASSGGLAGMYEQYF
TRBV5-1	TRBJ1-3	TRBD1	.	TGCGCCAGCAGCCCGGGACAGGGAAGAAACACCATATATTTT	CASSPGQGRNTIYF
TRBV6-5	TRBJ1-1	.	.	TGTGCCGTACAAATTCGACGGGGAATTAACACTGAAGCTTTCTTT	CAVQIRRGINTEAFF
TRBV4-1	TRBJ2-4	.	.	TGCGCCAGCAGCCAAGCGGTAGGAGAAAACATTCAGTACTTC	CASSQAVGENIQYF
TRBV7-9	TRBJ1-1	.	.	TGTGCCAGCAGGCCCGACTGGGGCCCGAACACTGAAGCTTTCTTT	CASRPDWGPNTEAFF
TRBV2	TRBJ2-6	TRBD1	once	TGTGCCAGCAGTGGGACAGGGACTCCCGGGGCCAACGTCCTGACTTTC	CASSGTGTPGANVLTF
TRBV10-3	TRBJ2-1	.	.	TGTGCCATCAGTGAGGAAGCGGGTTCCTACAATGAGCAGTTCTTC	CAISEEAGSYNEQFF
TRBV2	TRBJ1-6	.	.	TGTGCCAGCCATGGGGGGAGGGGACAAGGCCTTTTTAATTCACCCCTCCACTTT	CASHGGRGQGLFNSPLHF
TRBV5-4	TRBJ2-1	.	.	TGTGCCAGCAGCTTGGACGGGGGTAACTCCTACAATGAGCAGTTCTTC	CASSLDGGNSYNEQFF
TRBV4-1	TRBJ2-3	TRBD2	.	TGCGCCAGCAGCCAAGAGAGCGGGAGGGCCTCGACAGATACGCAGTATTTT	CASSQESGRASTDTQYF
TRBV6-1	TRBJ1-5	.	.	TGTGCCAGCAGTGAAGTGGGGGCCGGCCAGCCCCAGCATTTT	CASSEVGAGQPQHF
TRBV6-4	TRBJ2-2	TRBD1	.	TGTGCCAGCAGTGACTCGTTCACAGGGGGCGGCGATACCACCGGGGAGCTGTTTTTT	CASSDSFTGGGDTTGELFF
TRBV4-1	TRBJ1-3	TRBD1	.	TGCGCCAGCAGCCAATGGACAGGGGCTGGAAACACCATATATTTT	CASSQWTGAGNTIYF
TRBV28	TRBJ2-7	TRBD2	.	TGTGCCAGCAGGGTTAGCCCTCTGGGGAGGGGCTCCTACGAGCAGTACTTC	CASRVSPLGRGSYEQYF
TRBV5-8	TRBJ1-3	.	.	TGTGCCAGCAGCTTACAGGGTTATTCCGCTGGAAACACCATATATTTT	CASSLQGYSAGNTIYF
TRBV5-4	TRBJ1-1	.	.	TGTGCCACCAATATCCGGGGCAGGGGAAACACTGAAGCTTTCTTT	CATNIRGRGNTEAFF
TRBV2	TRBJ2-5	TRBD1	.	TGTGCCAGCAGTGCCTGGGACAGGCAACAAGAGACCCAGTACTTC	CASSAWDRQQETQYF
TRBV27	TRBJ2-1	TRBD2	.	TGTGCCAGCAGTTTAATAGCGGGGTATGAGCAGTTCTTC	CASSLIAGYEQFF
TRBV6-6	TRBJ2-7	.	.	TGTGCCAGCAGTTACTCGTACACCTCCTACGAGCAGTACTTC	CASSYSYTSYEQYF
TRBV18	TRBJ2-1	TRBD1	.	TGTGCCACCTCAAAAACAGGGGGCGATTCCTACAATGAGCAGTTCTTC	CATSKTGGDSYNEQFF
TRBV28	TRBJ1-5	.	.	TGTGCCAGCAGAGGACAAAAGCAGCCCCAGCATTTT	CASRGQKQPQHF
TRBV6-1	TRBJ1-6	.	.	TGTGCCAGCAGTGAAACAGGGCCGAATTCACCCCTCCACTTT	CASSETGPNSPLHF
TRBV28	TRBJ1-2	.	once	TGTGCCAGCACCAGTCCTACGGACAGATACTATGGCTACACCTTC	CASTSPTDRYYGYTF
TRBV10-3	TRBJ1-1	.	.	TGTGCCATCAGTGAGTCGAGGAATGAAGCTTTCTTT	CAISESRNEAFF
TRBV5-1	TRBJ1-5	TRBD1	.	TGCGCCAGCAGCTTGTCAGGGGGCAGCAATCAGCCCCAGCATTTT	CASSLSGGSNQPQHF
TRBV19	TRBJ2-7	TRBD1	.	TGTGCCAGTAGTATTGGGACAGGGCCCTACGAGCAGTACTTC	CASSIGTGPYEQYF
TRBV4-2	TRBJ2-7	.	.	TGTGCCAGCAGCCAAGATCCGGGTATCTCCTACGAGCAGTACTTC	CASSQDPGISYEQYF
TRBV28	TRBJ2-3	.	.	TGTGCCAGCAGTTCCTCGACAGCACAGTATACCACAGATACGCAGTATTTT	CASSSSTAQYTTDTQYF
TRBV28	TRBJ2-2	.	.	TGTGCCAGCAGTTTTCCTCCCGGGGAGCTGTTTTTT	CASSFPPGELFF
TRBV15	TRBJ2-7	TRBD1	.	TGTGCCACCAGCACCGGGACAGGGTCTCACGAGCAGTACTTC	CATSTGTGSHEQYF
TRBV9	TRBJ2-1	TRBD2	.	TGTGCCAGCGGAACCGGACTCGGACTAGCGGGAGTCAATGAGCAGTTCTTC	CASGTGLGLAGVNEQFF
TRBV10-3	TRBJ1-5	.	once	TGTGCCATCAGACAGGCAAACAATCAGCCCCAGCATTTT	CAIRQANNQPQHF
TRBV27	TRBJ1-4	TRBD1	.	TGTGCCAGCAGTTTATATACAGGGGGTCCCTCTTTTGGGGAAAAACTGTTTTTT	CASSLYTGGPSFGEKLFF
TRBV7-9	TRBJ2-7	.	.	TGTGCCAGCAGCTTAGCAAAACTAGCTACGAGTACATTAAACTACGAGCAGTACTTC	CASSLAKLATSTLNYEQYF
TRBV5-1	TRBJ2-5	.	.	TGCGCCAGCAGCTTGATTCCGGGTCAAGAGACCCAGTACTTC	CASSLIPGQETQYF
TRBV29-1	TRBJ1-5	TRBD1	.	TGCAGCGTTGGGGACAGCCCTGGACAGCCCCAGCATTTT	CSVGDSPGQPQHF
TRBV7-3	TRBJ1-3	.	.	TGTGCCAGCAGGGAGGGGTCCTCTGGAAACACCATATATTTT	CASREGSSGNTIYF
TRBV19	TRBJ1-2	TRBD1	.	TGTGCCAGTCAACCGGACAGGGGGAGCTATGGCTACACCTTC	CASQPDRGSYGYTF
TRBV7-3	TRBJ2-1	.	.	TGTGCCAGCAGCTTAATCGGGCCTAGCGAGCTCTACAATGAGCAGTTCTTC	CASSLIGPSELYNEQFF
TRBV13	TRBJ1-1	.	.	TGTGCCAGCAGCCCTGAGTCGACAGAAGAAGCTTTCTTT	CASSPESTEEAFF
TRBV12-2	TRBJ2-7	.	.	TGTGCAAGTCGCAACAACTGCCCTGACACCTCCTACGAGCAGTACTTC	CASRNNCPDTSYEQYF
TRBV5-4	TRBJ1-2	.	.	TGTGCCAGCAGCTCCAGGGCAGGCAGGAACTATGGCTACACCTTC	CASSSRAGRNYGYTF
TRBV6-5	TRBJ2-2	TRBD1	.	TGTGCCAGCCGTGGGACAGGGGGCTGGAACGGGGAGCTGTTTTTT	CASRGTGGWNGELFF
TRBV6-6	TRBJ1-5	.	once	TGTGCCAGCAATAAGGACCGGGACCAGCATTTT	CASNKDRDQHF
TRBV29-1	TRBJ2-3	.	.	TGCAGCGTTCGAACTGACACAGATACGCAGTATTTT	CSVRTDTDTQYF